This T cell receptor (beta chain) was obtained from a study of cytotoxic CD8 clonotypes in ibrutinib-treated CLL. Libraries were prepared by immunoSEQ multiplex PCR; TCRdb keeps only in-frame clonotypes and omits some of them. The sample lists under 150,000 clones, 80% to 95% occurring once. The length of the CDR3 is 13 residues. V lost 7 bases, J lost 8 bases, and 10 bases stayed unmatched. The V gene's germline CDR1 is MNHEY and CDR2 SVGAGI. V usage is TRBV6-5 and J usage is TRBJ1-2, with 7 bases that match TRBD1. The receptor's source is a human donor with chronic lymphocytic leukemia. Here the sequenced sample was PBMCs, taken after 12 months of ibrutinib treatment. CDR3 DNA: TGTGCCAGCATCCGAGACAGGGAGTCCGGCTACACCTTC. Its translation is CASIRDRESGYTF.